The rows below give T cell receptor beta chains drawn from one sample of a study of blood T cell repertoires in COVID-19. The table came from immunoSEQ multiplex PCR; TCRdb's copy has only in-frame clones and leaves some out. The data show around 470,000 clones, 80% to 90% seen once. What was sequenced was peripheral blood. The receptors were gathered from a man aged 18-30 years with COVID-19, enrolled during active disease. CDR3s leave out the opening cysteine and the closing phenylalanine or tryptophan. D genes are given only for firm matches. Only some rows state a clone size, as once, few, many or a class for expanded clones.

TRBJ2-7,.,TRBD2,TRBV3-1/TRBV3-2,ASSQGSFRLAPLPQY
TRBJ2-6,.,TRBD2,TRBV5-6,ASSLSGGYFGANVLT
TRBJ1-4,.,TRBD1,TRBV12-3/TRBV12-4,ASSEGAGEKLF
TRBJ1-2,once,TRBD1,TRBV5-1,ASSLPGTGIGYT
TRBJ1-5,.,TRBD1,TRBV19,ASSVPRTGSQPQH
TRBJ2-3,.,TRBD1,TRBV7-9,ASSLVGTATNTQY
TRBJ1-5,.,.,TRBV5-1,ASSWGTSINQPQH
TRBJ1-4,.,.,TRBV15,ATSSNQDEKLF
TRBJ2-1,.,.,TRBV27,ASSFLQGGNEQF
TRBJ1-6,.,.,TRBV5-1,ASSGEWTVNSPLH